The sequence of this TCR beta chain was determined in a study of blood T cell repertoires in COVID-19. Clones were read by immunoSEQ multiplex PCR, and TCRdb kept only the in-frame ones, dropping some. The table records under 150,000 clones, about 85% of them present only once. The CDR3 length is 18 residues. Germline V gene data show CDR1 as SGHKS and CDR2 as YYEKEE (reference sequence). V lost 1 base, J lost 2 bases, and 9 bases stayed unmatched. This clone appeared a single time. The genes are TRBV5-5 and TRBJ2-3; 11 nucleotides agree with TRBD2. The receptor comes from a man aged 40-55 years with acute or convalescent COVID-19. Sequenced sample: peripheral blood. CDR3 region: CASSLSPLAGGITDTQYF. CDR3 in DNA: TGTGCCAGCAGCTTGTCCCCTTTAGCGGGGGGGATCACAGATACGCAGTATTTT.